The T cell receptor beta chain under discussion was sequenced for a study of T-cell reconstitution after alpha-beta-depleted transplantation in children. Unique molecular identifiers were incorporated during preparation of the TCRbeta library. From the PCR reads, TCRdb called clonotypes with MiXCR, one entry per CDR3 protein. The sample has roughly 220,000 distinct CDR3 sequences; 9% to 10% are singletons. This CDR3 region has 15 residues. V lost 0 bases to trimming and J lost 4 bases, with 12 bases between them. Germline loops: CDR1 SSHAT, CDR2 FNYEAQ (reference sequence). This clonotype appeared many times.

Sequences were derived from PBMCs from the stem cell graft donor, sampled from the stem cell graft. The clonotype comes from a human donor who donated a stem cell graft to a child with SCID. The chain employs TRBV7-7 and TRBJ1-1; D is ambiguous. The DNA for the CDR3 is TGTGCCAGCAGCTTAGCGTCAAGTCAGTGCACTGAAGCTTTCTTT. It encodes CASSLASSQCTEAFF. Supplemented by reference TRBV7-7 and TRBJ1-1, the full variable domain reads GAGVSQSPRYKVTKRGQDVTLRCDPISSHATLYWYQQALGQGPEFLTYFNYEAQPDKSGLPSDRFSAERPEGSISTLTIQRTEQRDSAMYRCASSLASSQCTEAFFGQGTRLTVV.